The 11 T cell receptor beta chains listed next were all sequenced from one sample in a study of blood T cells in healthy people across ages. Using a J-beta primer mix together with a sample-barcoded 5' primer, a second PCR was run for about 7 to 12 cycles. TCRdb ran MiXCR on the 5' RACE reads and lists one entry per CDR3 protein. This table has some 1,800,000 distinct CDR3 sequences, approximately 40% appearing once. The specimen sequenced was blood. The receptors here all came from a human donor in good health.

The chain has TRBV18 and TRBJ2-7; D is ambiguous. Germline-derived CDR1 and CDR2 are KGHSH and LQKENI. This CDR3 contains 14 residues. Trimming cost V 3 bases and J 7 bases, with 16 bases left between them. The chain's CDR3 is CASSPSDVVGEQYF. CDR3 nucleotide sequence: TGTGCCAGCTCACCGTCGGACGTAGTGGGGGAGCAGTACTTC.

About this clonotype: One end of the junction is discordant with germline, which a read error may explain. The V gene is TRBV6-1, the J gene TRBJ2-7; TRBD1 matches 7 bases. The germline CDR1 and CDR2 sequences are MNHNS and SASEGT. The CDR3 contains 15 residues. The CDR3 DNA follows: TGTGCCAGCAGAGAAGAGCCGGGACAGATCTACGAGCAGTACTTC. Amino acid sequence: CASREEPGQIYEQYF.

The V gene is TRBV28, the J gene TRBJ1-2; no reliable D call. The CDR3 is 12 amino acids. V lost 7 bases and J lost 2, with 8 bases in between. CDR1 and CDR2 (germline): MDHEN, SYDVKM. This chain's CDR3 is CASTLTNYGYTF. CDR3 in DNA: TGTGCCAGCACCCTCACAAACTATGGCTACACCTTC.

This clonotype was seen only once. This chain connects TRBV7-3 to TRBJ2-5, with a weak D call TRBD2 (6 bases). The germline V gene has CDR1 SGHTA and CDR2 FQGTGA. The CDR3 has 15 residues. V lost 5 bases and J lost 0, with 13 bases in between. CDR3 coding DNA: TGTGCCAGCAGCCCCGGAGGGTTGTACCAAGAGACCCAGTACTTC. Translated: CASSPGGLYQETQYF.

Notes on this clonotype: The junction departs from the called germline gene at one end, perhaps through a read error. The rearrangement links TRBV5-1 to TRBJ2-7, with D possibly matching TRBD1 (6 bases). CDR1 and CDR2 (germline): SGHRS, YFSETQ. CDR3 length equals 13 residues. The CDR3 DNA reads as TGCGCCGGCAGCTTGCAGGGGTTCTACGAGCAGTACTTC. Its translation is CAGSLQGFYEQYF.

The rearrangement uses TRBV6-2 or TRBV6-3 and TRBJ2-7; D is tentatively TRBD1 or TRBD2 (5 bases each). Germline V gives CDR1 MNHEY, CDR2 SVGEGT. Trimming took 7 bases from V and 2 from J, leaving 21 bases between them. The CDR3 is 16 amino acids. Here the CDR3 reads CASTHRGGHMTYEQYF. CDR3 nucleotide sequence: TGTGCCAGCACCCATCGGGGTGGACACATGACCTACGAGCAGTACTTC.

Details on this clonotype: The limits of the CDR3 on the DNA are not certain, so only TCRdb's listed CDR3 is given. The J gene is TRBJ2-7, the V gene TRBV3-1; TRBD1, as called in the table, went unchecked against the DNA. The CDR3 length equals 21 residues, ends included. Germline CDR1 reads LGHDT; CDR2 reads YNNKEL (reference sequence). CDR3 region: CASSQVGTGVYEQYFGPGTIF.

This clonotype was found a few times. In nucleotides, the CDR3 is TGCAGTGCTAGAGTGCGCGCTAGCGGGGGGTTTCGCAATGAGCAGTTCTTC. Amino acid sequence: CSARVRASGGFRNEQFF. This chain joins TRBV20-1 and TRBJ2-1, with TRBD2 matching over 11 bases. This CDR3 is 17 amino acids long. V shed 1 base, J shed 6 bases, and the junction held 11 bases outside the gene matches. Germline assignment: CDR1 DFQATT and CDR2 SNEGSKA (reference sequence).

The J gene is TRBJ1-1, the V gene TRBV7-9; TRBD1 is a possible D gene (5 bases). The CDR3 is 14 residues long. Trimming left V 5 bases short and J 6 bases short, with 16 bases between. The germline V gene encodes CDR1 SEHNR and CDR2 FQNEAQ (reference sequence). The CDR3 reads CASSLSPQGPEAFF. Here the CDR3 DNA reads TGTGCCAGCAGCCTATCTCCCCAGGGCCCTGAAGCTTTCTTT.

This clonotype was seen a handful of times. The V call is TRBV7-2, the J call TRBJ2-3; D not resolved. CDR3 length: 13 residues. V lost 4 bases, J lost 1 base, and 6 bases lay in between. CDR1 and CDR2 from the germline V gene are SGHTA and FQGNSA. The CDR3 DNA reads as TGTGCCAGCAGCTCGGACCGCACAGATACGCAGTATTTT. It encodes CASSSDRTDTQYF.

The chain links TRBV28 to TRBJ1-1; D is unclear. There are 15 residues in the CDR3. The V end was cut by 3 bases, the J end by 6 bases, with 17 bases between. CDR1 MDHEN and CDR2 SYDVKM come from the germline V gene. This CDR3 is CASSLRRTTNSEAFF. The DNA of the CDR3 is TGTGCCAGCAGTTTGAGGAGGACTACTAACTCTGAAGCTTTCTTT. Based on the CDR3 plus reference TRBV28 and TRBJ1-1, the full variable domain is DVKVTQSSRYLVKRTGEKVFLECVQDMDHENMFWYRQDPGLGLRLIYFSYDVKMKEKGDIPEGYSVSREKKERFSLILESASTNQTSMYLCASSLRRTTNSEAFFGQGTRLTVV.